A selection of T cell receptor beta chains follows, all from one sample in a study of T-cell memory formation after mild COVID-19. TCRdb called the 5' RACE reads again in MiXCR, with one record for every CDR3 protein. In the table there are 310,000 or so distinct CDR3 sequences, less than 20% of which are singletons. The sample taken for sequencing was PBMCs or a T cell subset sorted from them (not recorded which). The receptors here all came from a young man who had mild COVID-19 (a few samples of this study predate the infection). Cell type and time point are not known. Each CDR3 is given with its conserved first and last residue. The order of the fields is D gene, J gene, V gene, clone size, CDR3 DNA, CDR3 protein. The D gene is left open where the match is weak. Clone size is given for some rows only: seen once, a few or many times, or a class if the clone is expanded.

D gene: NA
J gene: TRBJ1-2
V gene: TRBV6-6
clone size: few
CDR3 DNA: TGTGCCAGCAGTTATTATATAGGGGCTAACTATGGCTACACCTTC
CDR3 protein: CASSYYIGANYGYTF

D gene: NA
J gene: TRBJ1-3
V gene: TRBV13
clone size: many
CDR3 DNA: TGTGCCAGCAGCCACCGCCCAGGACGGATTGGAAACACCATATATTTT
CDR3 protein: CASSHRPGRIGNTIYF

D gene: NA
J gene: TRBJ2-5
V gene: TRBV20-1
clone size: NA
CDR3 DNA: TGCAGTGCCAGGGTGGGTTCGCAAGAGACCCAGTACTTC
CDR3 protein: CSARVGSQETQYF

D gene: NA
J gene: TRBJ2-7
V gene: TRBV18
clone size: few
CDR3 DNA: TGTGCCAGCACGGACAGAGCCGTCTACGAGCAGTACTTC
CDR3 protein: CASTDRAVYEQYF

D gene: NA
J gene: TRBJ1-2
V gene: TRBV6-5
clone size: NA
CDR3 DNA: TGTGCCAGCAGTTACTCCGCGACAGTCTATGGCTACACCTTC
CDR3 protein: CASSYSATVYGYTF

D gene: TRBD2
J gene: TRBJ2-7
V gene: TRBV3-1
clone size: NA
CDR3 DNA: TGTGCCAGCAGTACGACTAGCGGGGCATACGAGCAGTACTTC
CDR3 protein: CASSTTSGAYEQYF

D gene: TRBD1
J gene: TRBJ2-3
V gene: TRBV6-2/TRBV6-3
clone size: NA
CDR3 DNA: TGTGCCAGCAGTTACTCGGGACAGCTCAACACAGATACGCAGTATTTT
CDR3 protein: CASSYSGQLNTDTQYF

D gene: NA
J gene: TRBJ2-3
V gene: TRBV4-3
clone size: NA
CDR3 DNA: TGCGCCAGCAGCCACCAGGGCCCCACAGATACGCAGTATTTT
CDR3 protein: CASSHQGPTDTQYF

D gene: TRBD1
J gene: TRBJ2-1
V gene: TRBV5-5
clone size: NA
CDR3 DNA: TGTGCCAGCAGGTCCGGGACAGGGTTCAATGAGCAGTTCTTC
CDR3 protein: CASRSGTGFNEQFF

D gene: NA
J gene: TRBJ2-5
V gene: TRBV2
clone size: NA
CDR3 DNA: TGTGCCAGCAGACGGGCCGGGTTGGCCCAGTACTTC
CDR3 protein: CASRRAGLAQYF

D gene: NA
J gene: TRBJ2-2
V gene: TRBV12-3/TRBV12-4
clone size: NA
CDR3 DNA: TGTGCCAGCAATCCGTCGGGGCCGGGGACCGGGGAGCTGTTTTTT
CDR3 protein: CASNPSGPGTGELFF

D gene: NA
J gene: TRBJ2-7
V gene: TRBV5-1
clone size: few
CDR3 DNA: TGCGCCAGCAGCGGACAGAGGACTTACGAGCAGTACTTC
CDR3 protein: CASSGQRTYEQYF

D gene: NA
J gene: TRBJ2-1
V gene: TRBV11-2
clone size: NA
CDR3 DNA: TGTGCCAGCAGCCCCCCCGCCGTGGGGGCCTCCTACAATGAGCAGTTCTTC
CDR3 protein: CASSPPAVGASYNEQFF

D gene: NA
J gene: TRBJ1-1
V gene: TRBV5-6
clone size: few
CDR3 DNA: TGTGCCAGCAGCTTGGATTGGGGTGGGAACACTGAAGCTTTCTTT
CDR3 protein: CASSLDWGGNTEAFF

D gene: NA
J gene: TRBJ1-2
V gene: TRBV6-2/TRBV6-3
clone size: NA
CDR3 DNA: TGTGCCAGCAGTTACTCCCCCTTGGAAAACTATGGCTACACCTTC
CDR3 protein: CASSYSPLENYGYTF

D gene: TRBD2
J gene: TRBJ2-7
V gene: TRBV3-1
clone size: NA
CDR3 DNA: TGTGCCAGCAGCCCCCAGGCGGCGGGGGGGCCGTACGAGCAGTACTTC
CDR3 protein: CASSPQAAGGPYEQYF

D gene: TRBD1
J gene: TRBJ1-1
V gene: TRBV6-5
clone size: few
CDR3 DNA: TGTGCCAGCAGTTCAAACCCCGGGACAGCTGACACTGAAGCTTTCTTT
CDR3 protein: CASSSNPGTADTEAFF

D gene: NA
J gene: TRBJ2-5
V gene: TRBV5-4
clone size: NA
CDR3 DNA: TGTGCCAGCAGGCCCGGGGCCGAGGGAGAGACCCAGTACTTC
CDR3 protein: CASRPGAEGETQYF

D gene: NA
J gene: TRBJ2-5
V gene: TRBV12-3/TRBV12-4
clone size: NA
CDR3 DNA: TGTGCCAGCAGGGAGGCGTTTGGAGAGACCCAGTACTTC
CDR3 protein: CASREAFGETQYF

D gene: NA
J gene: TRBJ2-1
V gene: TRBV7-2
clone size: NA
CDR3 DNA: TGTGCCAGCAGACTCGGAGGGGCCCTGGGTGAGCAGTTCTTC
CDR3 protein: CASRLGGALGEQFF

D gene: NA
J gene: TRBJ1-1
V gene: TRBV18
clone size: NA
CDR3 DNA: TGTGCCACGGGGCTAGACCTGAACACTGAAGCTTTCTTT
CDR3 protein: CATGLDLNTEAFF

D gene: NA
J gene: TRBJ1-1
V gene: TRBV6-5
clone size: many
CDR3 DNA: TGTGCCAGCAGATCGACAGGGAACACTGAAGCTTTCTTT
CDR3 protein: CASRSTGNTEAFF

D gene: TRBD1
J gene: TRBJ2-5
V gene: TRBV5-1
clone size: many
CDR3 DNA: TGCGCCAGCAGCTCCACCAGGGGGTTCCAAGAGACCCAGTACTTC
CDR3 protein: CASSSTRGFQETQYF

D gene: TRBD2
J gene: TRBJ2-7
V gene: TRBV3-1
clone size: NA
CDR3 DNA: TGTGCCAGCAGCCTACGACTAGCGGGGGCCAAGACCTACGAGCAGTACTTC
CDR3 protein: CASSLRLAGAKTYEQYF

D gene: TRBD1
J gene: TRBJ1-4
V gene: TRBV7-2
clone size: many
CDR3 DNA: TGTGCCAGCAGCCGGGACAGTACCTCACCTAATGAAAAACTGTTTTTT
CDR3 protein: CASSRDSTSPNEKLFF

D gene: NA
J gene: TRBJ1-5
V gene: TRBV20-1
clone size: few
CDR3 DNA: TGCAGTGCCCGACACGCAGGGGCGGGACTGCAGCCCCAGCATTTT
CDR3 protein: CSARHAGAGLQPQHF

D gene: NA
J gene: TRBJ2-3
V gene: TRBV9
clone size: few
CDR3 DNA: TGTGCCATCTCGAGGGGGGGCAGCGCAGATACGCAGTATTTT
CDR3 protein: CAISRGGSADTQYF

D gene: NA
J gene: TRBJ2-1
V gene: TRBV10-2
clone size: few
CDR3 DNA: TGCGCCAGCAGTGATATAGTTCAGAACGATGAGCAGTTCTTC
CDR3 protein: CASSDIVQNDEQFF

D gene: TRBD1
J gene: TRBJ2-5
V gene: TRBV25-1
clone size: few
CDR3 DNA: TGTGCCAGCAGCGCTTTGGGACAGGGCAGAGAGACCCAGTACTTC
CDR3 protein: CASSALGQGRETQYF

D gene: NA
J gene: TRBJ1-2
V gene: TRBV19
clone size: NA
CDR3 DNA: TGTGCCAGTAGGAATCTCCCGACGGACCTATCTCGCTACACCTTC
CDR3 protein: CASRNLPTDLSRYTF

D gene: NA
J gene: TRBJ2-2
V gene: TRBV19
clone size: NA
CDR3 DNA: TGTGCCAGTAGTATAGAAGGAGCCGGGGAGCTGTTTTTT
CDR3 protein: CASSIEGAGELFF

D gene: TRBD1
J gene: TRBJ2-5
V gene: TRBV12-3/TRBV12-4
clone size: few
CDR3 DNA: TGTGCCAGCAGTTGGGGGACAGGGTCGTACCAAGAGACCCAGTACTTC
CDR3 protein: CASSWGTGSYQETQYF

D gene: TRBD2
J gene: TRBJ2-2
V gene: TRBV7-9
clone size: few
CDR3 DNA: TGTGCCAGCAGGGCGACTAGCGGGGGGCCCACCGGGGAGCTGTTTTTT
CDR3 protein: CASRATSGGPTGELFF

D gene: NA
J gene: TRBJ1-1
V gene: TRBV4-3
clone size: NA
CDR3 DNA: TGCGCCAGCAAACCGGGACGGATAAACACTGAAGCTTTCTTT
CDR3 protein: CASKPGRINTEAFF

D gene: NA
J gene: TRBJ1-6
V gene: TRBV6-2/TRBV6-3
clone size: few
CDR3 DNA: TGTGCCAGCAGTACCCAACTGACGGGCTCTGCTAATTCACCCCTCCACTTT
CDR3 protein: CASSTQLTGSANSPLHF

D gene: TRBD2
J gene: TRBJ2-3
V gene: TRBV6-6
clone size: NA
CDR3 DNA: TGTGCCAGCAGTTACTCGAGGCTAGCGGGGTTCACAGATACGCAGTATTTT
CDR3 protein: CASSYSRLAGFTDTQYF

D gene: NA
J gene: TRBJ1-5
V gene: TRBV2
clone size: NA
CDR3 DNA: TGTGCCAGCAGTGGGTTTTCCGGACCCTCTCAGCCCCAGCATTTT
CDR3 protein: CASSGFSGPSQPQHF

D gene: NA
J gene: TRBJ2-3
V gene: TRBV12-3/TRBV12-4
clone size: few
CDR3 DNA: TGTGCCAGCACCCCGGAGGGGGGCAGGGGATTAAGCACAGATACGCAGTATTTT
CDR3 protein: CASTPEGGRGLSTDTQYF

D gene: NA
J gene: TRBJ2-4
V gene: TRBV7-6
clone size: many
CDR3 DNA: TGTGCCAGCAGCTTAGAGCCAGGGGGGACCAAAAACATTCAGTACTTC
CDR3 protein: CASSLEPGGTKNIQYF

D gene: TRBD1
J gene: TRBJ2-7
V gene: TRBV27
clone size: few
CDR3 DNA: TGTGCCAGCAGTCCATCCGTGGACAGGGGGATGACCTACGAGCAGTACTTC
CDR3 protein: CASSPSVDRGMTYEQYF

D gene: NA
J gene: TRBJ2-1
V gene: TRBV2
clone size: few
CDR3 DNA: TGTGCCAGCAGTGAATGGGCTAGGATTCTGCCTGAGCAGTTCTTC
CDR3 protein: CASSEWARILPEQFF

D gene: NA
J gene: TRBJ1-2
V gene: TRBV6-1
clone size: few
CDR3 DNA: TGTGCCCTCGGGTCAAGACACTATGGCTACACCTTC
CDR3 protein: CALGSRHYGYTF

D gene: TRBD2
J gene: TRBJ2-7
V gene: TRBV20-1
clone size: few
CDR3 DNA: TGCAGTGCGGCATCTAGCGGGGGGGCGCGGGAGCAGTACTTC
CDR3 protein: CSAASSGGAREQYF

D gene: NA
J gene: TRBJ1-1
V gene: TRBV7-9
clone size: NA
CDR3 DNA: TGTGCCAGCAGCGCAAGCCTGCCGATGAACACTGAAGCTTTCTTT
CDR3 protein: CASSASLPMNTEAFF

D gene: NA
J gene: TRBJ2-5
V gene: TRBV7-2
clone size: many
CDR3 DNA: TGTGCCAGCAGCTGGCCGGGGGTGGTGACCCAGTACTTC
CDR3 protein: CASSWPGVVTQYF

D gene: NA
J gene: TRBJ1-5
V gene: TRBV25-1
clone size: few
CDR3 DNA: TGTGCCAGCAGTCGACAGAATAGCAATCAGCCCCAGCATTTT
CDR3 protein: CASSRQNSNQPQHF

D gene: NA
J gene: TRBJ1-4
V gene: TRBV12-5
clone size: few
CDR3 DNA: TGTGCTAGTGGTTTTGCCGCCACTAATGAAAAACTGTTTTTT
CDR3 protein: CASGFAATNEKLFF

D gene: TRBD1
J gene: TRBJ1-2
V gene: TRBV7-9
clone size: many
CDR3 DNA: TGTGCCAGCAGCTTACCGGGACAGGGGGTAGTGTATGGCTACACCTTC
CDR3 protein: CASSLPGQGVVYGYTF

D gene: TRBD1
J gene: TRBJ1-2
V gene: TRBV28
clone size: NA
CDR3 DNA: TGTGCCAGCAGCACTCCCGGAAGGGGGCTGAGGGATGGCTACACCTTC
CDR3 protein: CASSTPGRGLRDGYTF

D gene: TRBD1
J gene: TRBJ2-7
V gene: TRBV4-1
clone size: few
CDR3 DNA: TGCGCCAGCAGCCAAGAGATTACAGGGGACTACGAGCAGTACTTC
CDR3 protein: CASSQEITGDYEQYF

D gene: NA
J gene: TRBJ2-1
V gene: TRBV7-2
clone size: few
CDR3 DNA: TGTGCCAGCAGCTTACTGCAGGGTTTCTCCTACAATGAGCAGTTCTTC
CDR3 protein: CASSLLQGFSYNEQFF

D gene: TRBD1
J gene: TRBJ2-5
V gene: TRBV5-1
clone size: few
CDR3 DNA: TGCGCCAGCAGCGGAACCGGGACAGCACAAGAGACCCAGTACTTC
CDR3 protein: CASSGTGTAQETQYF

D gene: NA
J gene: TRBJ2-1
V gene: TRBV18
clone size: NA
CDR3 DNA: TGTGCCAGCGGGAAGGACAGCTACAATGAGCAGTTCTTC
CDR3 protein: CASGKDSYNEQFF

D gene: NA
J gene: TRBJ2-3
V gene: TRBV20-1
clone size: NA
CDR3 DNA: TGCAGTGCTTGGGACACCCGCACAGATACGCAGTATTTT
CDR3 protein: CSAWDTRTDTQYF

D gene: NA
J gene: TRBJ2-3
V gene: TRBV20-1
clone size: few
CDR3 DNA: TGCAGTGCTAGTCTTCCCCGATACACTAGCACAGATACGCAGTATTTT
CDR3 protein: CSASLPRYTSTDTQYF

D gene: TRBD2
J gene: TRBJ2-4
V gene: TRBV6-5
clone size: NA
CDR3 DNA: TGTGCCAGCAGTTACGGCGGGGGGGCCGGGGACATTCAGTACTTC
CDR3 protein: CASSYGGGAGDIQYF

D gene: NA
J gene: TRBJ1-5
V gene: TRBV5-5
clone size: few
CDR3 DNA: TGTGCCAGCAGCATAGACGTCGCGCGGCCCCAGCATTTT
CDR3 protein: CASSIDVARPQHF

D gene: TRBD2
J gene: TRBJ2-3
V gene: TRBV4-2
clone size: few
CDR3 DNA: TGTGCCAGCAGCCACCGGGGCGGGGGGGAAGTGGATACGCAGTATTTT
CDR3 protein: CASSHRGGGEVDTQYF

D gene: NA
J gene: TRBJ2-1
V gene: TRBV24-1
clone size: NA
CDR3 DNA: TGTGCCACCAGTGCACAGGGAAATGAGCAGTTCTTC
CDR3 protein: CATSAQGNEQFF

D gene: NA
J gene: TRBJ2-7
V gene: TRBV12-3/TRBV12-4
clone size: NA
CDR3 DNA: TGTGCCAGCAGTTTATTCAGGGAGTCAGGCGAGCAGTACTTC
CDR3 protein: CASSLFRESGEQYF